The clone carrying this T cell receptor beta chain was recorded many times. Its specificity is unknown. The sample's time point: patch test 2, 6 weeks after DPC sensitization. Treatment reported: therapeutic diphenylcyclopropenone sensitization with weekly scalp DPC. Extraction yielded total RNA from whole blood (unfractionated). This CDR3 is 17 amino acids long. Germline assignment: CDR1 MDHEN and CDR2 SYDVKM. Trimming left V 3 bases short and J 1 base short, with 19 bases between. The sample comes from a study of human T cells and chemical hapten exposure. Study-wide findings and caveats: Expanded TCRs clustered into significantly more large CDR3 similarity groups than controls, the analysis revealed.

Unique molecular identifiers were attached to individual cDNA molecules within the library. Authors' processing steps: TCR counts had a median of approximately 96,000 per sample and spanned about 23,224 to 690,600. Each CDR3 protein gets one entry after TCRdb re-called the RACE reads with MiXCR. These V and J calls rely on TCRdb rather than the paper's analysis. There are about 73,000 distinct CDR3 sequences in the sample; around 8.8% occur only once, and approximately 3.5% lies in the top ten. Sequencing was performed on whole blood, taken in connection with sensitization to the hapten diphenylcyclopropenone (DPC). This sequence originates from a woman aged 50 to 65 with alopecia areata. Some clones in this sample may be carry-over from other donors' samples. The rearrangement links TRBV28 to TRBJ2-7, with D perhaps TRBD1 (6 bases). CDR3 residues: CASSFNLRDIGSYEQYF. Written as DNA, the CDR3 is TGTGCCAGCAGTTTTAACCTCCGGGACATTGGGTCCTACGAGCAGTACTTC.